These T cell receptor beta chains were read from a single sample in a study of T-cell memory formation after mild COVID-19. TCRdb analysed the 5' RACE reads with MiXCR anew, one entry per CDR3 protein. Of 300,000 to 400,000 distinct CDR3 sequences detected, around 27% appear once; the ten largest clones hold roughly 14%. The specimen was PBMCs or a T cell subset sorted from them (not recorded which). All receptors derive from an adult woman who had mild COVID-19 (a few samples of this study predate the infection). Cell type and time point are not known. Both conserved end residues are part of each CDR3.

j_call: TRBJ2-7; v_call: TRBV18; cdr3_aa: CASSPPPEPYEQYF
j_call: TRBJ2-1; v_call: TRBV19; cdr3_aa: CASSTTSGHSIF
j_call: TRBJ2-1; v_call: TRBV20-1; cdr3_aa: CSARPSRRSLAGDNEQFF
j_call: TRBJ1-1; v_call: TRBV6-5; cdr3_aa: CATTNTGFRSEAFF
j_call: TRBJ2-7; v_call: TRBV6-5; cdr3_aa: CASREAGGVYEQYF
j_call: TRBJ2-7; v_call: TRBV18; cdr3_aa: CASSSVGGATSEQYF
j_call: TRBJ1-1; v_call: TRBV7-8; cdr3_aa: CASSLAGGVNTEAFF
j_call: TRBJ2-7; v_call: TRBV12-3/TRBV12-4; cdr3_aa: CASSSTGIEQYF
j_call: TRBJ1-5; v_call: TRBV7-2; cdr3_aa: CASSLGQWQPQHF
j_call: TRBJ2-2; v_call: TRBV4-3; cdr3_aa: CASSLEQVLGGYTGELFF
j_call: TRBJ2-1; v_call: TRBV28; cdr3_aa: CASTIGSPGDEQFF
j_call: TRBJ2-5; v_call: TRBV5-1; cdr3_aa: CASRRAAETQYF
j_call: TRBJ1-2; v_call: TRBV11-2; cdr3_aa: CASRIGRLENGYTF
j_call: TRBJ2-2; v_call: TRBV21-1; cdr3_aa: CASSKNYTGGGTGELFF
j_call: TRBJ1-5; v_call: TRBV10-3; cdr3_aa: CAISESGTGGNQPQHF
j_call: TRBJ1-1; v_call: TRBV6-2/TRBV6-3; cdr3_aa: CASSYGLTGDGTEAFF
j_call: TRBJ2-7; v_call: TRBV20-1; cdr3_aa: CSARHSGKSSYEQYF
j_call: TRBJ2-1; v_call: TRBV13; cdr3_aa: CASILGTGGEQFF
j_call: TRBJ2-1; v_call: TRBV20-1; cdr3_aa: CSARTSGRQNEQFF
j_call: TRBJ1-5; v_call: TRBV12-3/TRBV12-4; cdr3_aa: CASSPQGQNNQPQHF
j_call: TRBJ2-4; v_call: TRBV20-1; cdr3_aa: CSAWRENIQYF